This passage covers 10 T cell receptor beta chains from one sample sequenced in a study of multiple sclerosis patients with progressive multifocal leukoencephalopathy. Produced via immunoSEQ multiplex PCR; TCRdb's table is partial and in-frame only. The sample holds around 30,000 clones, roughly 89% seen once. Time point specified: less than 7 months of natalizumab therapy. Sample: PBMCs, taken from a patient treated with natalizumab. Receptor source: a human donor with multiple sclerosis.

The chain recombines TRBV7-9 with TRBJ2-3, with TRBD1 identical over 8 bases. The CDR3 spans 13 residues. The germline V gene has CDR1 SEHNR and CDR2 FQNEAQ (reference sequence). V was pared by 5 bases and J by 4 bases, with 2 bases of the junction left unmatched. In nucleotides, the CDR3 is TGTGCCAGCAGCCCCAGGGGGCCAGATACGCAGTATTTT. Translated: CASSPRGPDTQYF.

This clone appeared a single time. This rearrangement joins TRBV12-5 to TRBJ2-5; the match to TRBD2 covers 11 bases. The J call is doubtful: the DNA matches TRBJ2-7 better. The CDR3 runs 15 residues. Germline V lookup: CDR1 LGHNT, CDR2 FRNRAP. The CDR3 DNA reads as TGTGCTAGTGGCCCGGGACTAGCGGCCTCCTACGAGCAGTACTTC. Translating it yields CASGPGLAASYEQYF.

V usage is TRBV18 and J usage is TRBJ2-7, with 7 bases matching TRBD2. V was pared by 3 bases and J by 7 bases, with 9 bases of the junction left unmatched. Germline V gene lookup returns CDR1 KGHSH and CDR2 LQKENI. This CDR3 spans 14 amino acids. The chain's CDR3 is CASSPTSSEGEQYF. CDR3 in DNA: TGTGCCAGCTCACCGACTAGCTCCGAGGGGGAGCAGTACTTC.

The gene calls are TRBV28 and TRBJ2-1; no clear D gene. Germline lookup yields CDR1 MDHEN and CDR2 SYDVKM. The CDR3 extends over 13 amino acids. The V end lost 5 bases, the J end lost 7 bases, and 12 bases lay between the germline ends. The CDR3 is CASSPGRENEQFF. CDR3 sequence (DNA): TGTGCCAGCAGTCCGGGCCGAGAGAATGAGCAGTTCTTC.

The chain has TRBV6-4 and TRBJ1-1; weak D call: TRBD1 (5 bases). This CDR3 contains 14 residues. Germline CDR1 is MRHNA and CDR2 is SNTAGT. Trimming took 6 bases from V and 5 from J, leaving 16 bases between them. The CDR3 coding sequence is TGTGCCAGCAGGCGGGAGGGGACGTCTACTGAAGCTTTCTTT. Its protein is CASRREGTSTEAFF.

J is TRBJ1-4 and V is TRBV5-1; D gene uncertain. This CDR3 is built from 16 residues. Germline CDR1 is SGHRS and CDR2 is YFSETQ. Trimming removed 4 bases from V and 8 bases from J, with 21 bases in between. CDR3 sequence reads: CASSPRYPGGREKLFF. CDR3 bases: TGCGCCAGCAGCCCTCGATACCCGGGTGGAAGAGAAAAACTGTTTTTT.

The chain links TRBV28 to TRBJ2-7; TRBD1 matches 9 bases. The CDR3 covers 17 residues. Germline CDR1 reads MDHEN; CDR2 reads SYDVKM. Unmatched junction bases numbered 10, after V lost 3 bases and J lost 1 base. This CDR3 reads CASSFGIRGQGSYEQYF. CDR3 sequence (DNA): TGTGCCAGCAGTTTTGGCATTAGGGGACAGGGATCCTACGAGCAGTACTTC.

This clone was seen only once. The CDR3 DNA is TGCGCCAGCAGCTTGGTACCCTTCCCCCAGGGGGCGAGTGAAAAACTGTTTTTT. The encoded protein is CASSLVPFPQGASEKLFF. The chain carries TRBV5-1 and TRBJ1-4; 8 bases map to TRBD1. V shed 0 bases, J shed 7 bases, and the junction held 14 bases outside the gene matches. CDR1 and CDR2 (germline): SGHRS, YFSETQ. This CDR3 comprises 18 residues.

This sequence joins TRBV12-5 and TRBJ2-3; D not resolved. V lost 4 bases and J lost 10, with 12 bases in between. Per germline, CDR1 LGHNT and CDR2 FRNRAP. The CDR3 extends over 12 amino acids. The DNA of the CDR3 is TGTGCTAGTGGTTCTAGAATCGGATCGCAGTATTTT. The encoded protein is CASGSRIGSQYF.

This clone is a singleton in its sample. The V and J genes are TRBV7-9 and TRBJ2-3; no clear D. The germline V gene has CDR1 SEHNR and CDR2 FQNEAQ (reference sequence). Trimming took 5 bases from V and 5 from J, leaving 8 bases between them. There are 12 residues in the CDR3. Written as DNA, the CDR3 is TGTGCCAGCAGCCCCCACGGAGATACGCAGTATTTT. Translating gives CASSPHGDTQYF.